This T cell receptor beta chain was captured by sequencing in a study of patients and donors after allogeneic stem cell transplantation. CDR1 and CDR2 from the germline V gene are DFQATT and SNEGSKA (reference sequence). This CDR3 has 15 residues. V lost 5 bases and J lost 11; bases outside the gene matches: 15. TCRdb passed the RT-PCR reads through MiXCR, listing each CDR3 protein once. The repertoire holds approximately 200,000 distinct CDR3 sequences, with roughly 15% as singletons. The source is a human donor who was either an allogeneic HSCT recipient or a stem cell or donor lymphocyte infusion donor (not recorded which). It is not recorded whose cells these are; they may come from a transplant donor. Sequencing was performed on blood, either unsorted or a sorted T cell fraction (not recorded which). This chain joins TRBV20-1 and TRBJ1-1; TRBD1 aligns across 12 bases. CDR3 coding DNA: TGCAGTGCTCCTCCCCCGGGACAGGGGGCGCGTGAGGCTTTCTTT. It specifies CSAPPPGQGAREAFF.